Below are 30 T cell receptor beta chains sequenced from a single sample in a study of beta chain features in type 1 diabetes. Points from the study as a whole: Shortening that was moderate but significant affected the TCRB CDR3s of Type 1 diabetes patients in all four CD4+ subsets.

Investigators reverse transcribed all isolated RNA, so they sequenced expressed TCRB transcripts. Profiling relied on immunoSEQ multiplex PCR, and the TCRdb table lists in-frame clones only, not all of them. Of approximately 600,000 clones listed, approximately 13% were seen once; the top ten hold around 0.12%. The antigens of these receptors remain unknown. Sequenced: naive CD4+ T cells from blood. The receptors shown here come from a man aged 30 to 45 with type 1 diabetes.

Points on this clone: Here the CDR3 omits its conserved ending phenylalanine or tryptophan, so a read error is the likely source. It is unclear where the CDR3 begins or ends on the DNA, so no DNA is shown, and the CDR3 is as TCRdb lists it. The chain combines TRBV28 with TRBJ2-7. From its first to its last residue, the CDR3 has 8 amino acids. The germline V gene has CDR1 MDHEN and CDR2 SYDVKM. The CDR3 spells CASNWGYS.

Remarks on this clone: This CDR3 is also generated by other DNA sequences in the sample. The chain recombines TRBV7-8 with TRBJ1-1, with D perhaps matching TRBD1 (5 bases). The CDR3 covers 15 residues. The ends were cut back, 1 base at V and 0 bases at J, with 9 bases in the middle. Germline V gene sequence: CDR1 SGHVS, CDR2 FQNEAQ. In nucleotides, the CDR3 is TGTGCCAGCAGCTTAGAGGGGCGGCTGAACACTGAAGCTTTCTTT. Translating it yields CASSLEGRLNTEAFF. Full variable domain (outside the CDR3, taken from reference TRBV7-8 and TRBJ1-1): GAGVSQSPRYKVAKRGQDVALRCDPISGHVSLFWYQQALGQGPEFLTYFQNEAQLDKSGLPSDRFFAERPEGSVSTLKIQRTQQEDSAVYLCASSLEGRLNTEAFFGQGTRLTVV.

The chain has TRBV5-1 and TRBJ2-1; the D gene is possibly TRBD2 (6 bases). The CDR3 totals 16 residues. Germline values: CDR1 SGHRS, CDR2 YFSETQ. Trimming removed 0 bases at V and 4 bases at J, with 14 bases between. CDR3 sequence: CASSLVLGGAYNEQFF. DNA of the CDR3: TGCGCCAGCAGCTTGGTCCTGGGCGGGGCTTACAATGAGCAGTTCTTC.

This clone was seen a handful of times. This sequence joins TRBV21-1 and TRBJ2-1; TRBD2 is taken as the D call from the table, unchecked against the DNA. TRBV21-1 counts as a pseudogene. CDR3 length: 16 residues. CDR3 residues: CASSKEGTSGGVEQFF. CDR3 DNA: TGTGCCAGCAGCAAAGAGGGGACTAGCGGGGGAGTTGAGCAGTTCTTC.

This clone was seen only a few times. V gene TRBV7-9 combines with J gene TRBJ1-2, with D unclear. This CDR3 is built from 12 residues. Trimming removed 2 bases from V and 3 bases from J, with 4 bases in between. CDR1 is SEHNR, CDR2 FQNEAQ, per germline (reference sequence). CDR3 nucleotide sequence: TGTGCCAGCAGCTTAATGGACTATGGCTACACCTTC. This sequence encodes CASSLMDYGYTF.

V gene TRBV7-8 combines with J gene TRBJ2-5, with a tentative D call TRBD1 (6 bases). The CDR3 is 14 residues long. Germline V lookup: CDR1 SGHVS, CDR2 FQNEAQ. V lost 2 bases to trimming and J lost 4 bases, with 11 bases between them. The CDR3 coding sequence is TGTGCCAGCAGCTTAATTAGCAGGGGAGAGACCCAGTACTTC. Encoded protein: CASSLISRGETQYF.

The chain joins TRBV27 to TRBJ1-4; no clear D. CDR1 MNHEY and CDR2 SMNVEV come from the germline V gene (reference sequence). Trimming left V 0 bases short and J 6 bases short, with 5 bases between. CDR3 length: 13 amino acids. The CDR3 protein is CASSLSGYEKLFF. CDR3 DNA: TGTGCCAGCAGTTTATCAGGATATGAAAAACTGTTTTTT.

The chain carries TRBV7-2 and TRBJ2-7; D is unresolved. V gave up 3 bases and J gave up 1 base, with 7 bases separating them. The CDR3 is made up of 13 amino acids. The V gene's germline CDR1 is SGHTA and CDR2 FQGNSA. DNA for the CDR3: TGTGCCAGCAGCTTTGACCCGTCCTACGAGCAGTACTTC. Translated, it gives CASSFDPSYEQYF.

In this sample, this clone turned up a few times. This rearrangement joins TRBV12-5 to TRBJ2-7; maybe TRBD2 (6 bases). The germline V gene encodes CDR1 LGHNT and CDR2 FRNRAP. With 6 bases removed from V and 6 bases from J, the gap between germline ends came to 12 bases. The CDR3 spans 12 residues. The CDR3 is CASGTGVGEQYF. The CDR3 bases are TGTGCTAGTGGAACGGGAGTGGGCGAGCAGTACTTC. Full variable domain (remainder filled in from reference TRBV12-5 and TRBJ2-7): DARVTQTPRHKVTEMGQEVTMRCQPILGHNTVFWYRQTMMQGLELLAYFRNRAPLDDSGMPKDRFSAEMPDATLATLKIQPSEPRDSAVYFCASGTGVGEQYFGPGTRLTVT.

The J gene is TRBJ1-5, the V gene TRBV7-2; D ambiguous. Trimming stripped 3 bases from V and 6 bases from J, with 6 bases between. The CDR3 length is 12 residues. Germline assignment: CDR1 SGHTA and CDR2 FQGNSA. CDR3 residues: CASSFRAQPQHF. DNA of the CDR3: TGTGCCAGCAGCTTCCGGGCTCAGCCCCAGCATTTT.

The chain couples TRBV7-9 to TRBJ2-3, with 9 bases matching TRBD1. This CDR3 is built from 16 residues. The germline gives CDR1 SEHNR, CDR2 FQNEAQ (reference sequence). Losses at the gene ends were 5 bases for V and 2 bases for J; bases not matched to a gene: 8. The CDR3 region is CASSVAGTGNTDTQYF. In DNA, the CDR3 is TGTGCCAGCAGCGTTGCCGGGACAGGGAACACAGATACGCAGTATTTT.

This clone was counted a few times. The chain is built from TRBV10-3 and TRBJ1-5, with D uncertain. Trimming took 0 bases from V and 2 from J, leaving 5 bases between them. The CDR3 runs 14 residues. The germline gives CDR1 ENHRY, CDR2 SYGVKD. As DNA, the CDR3 is TGTGCCATCAGTGAGTCTGAGGGCAATCAGCCCCAGCATTTT. Residues: CAISESEGNQPQHF.

This clone was counted between two and nine times. The CDR3 DNA reads as TGTGCCAGCAGCTTAGTGCTGAATAGCAATCAGCCCCAGCATTTT. Translated, it gives CASSLVLNSNQPQHF. This chain connects TRBV7-2 to TRBJ1-5; D gene uncertain. This CDR3 is 15 amino acids long. Trimming removed 1 base at V and 0 bases at J, with 7 bases between. CDR1 SGHTA and CDR2 FQGNSA come from the germline V gene.

J is TRBJ2-7 and V is TRBV5-4, with unresolved D. The CDR3 runs to 15 residues. With 3 bases removed from V and 6 bases from J, the gap between germline ends came to 19 bases. Germline loops: CDR1 SGHNT, CDR2 YYREEE (reference sequence). The CDR3 protein is CASSSGTGGNAEQYF. In nucleotides, the CDR3 is TGTGCCAGCAGCTCGGGTACGGGTGGGAACGCCGAGCAGTACTTC.

The rearrangement uses TRBV5-1 and TRBJ2-3, with D perhaps TRBD2 (6 bases). The ends were cut back, 4 bases at V and 4 bases at J, with 13 bases in the middle. The CDR3 is 14 amino acids. CDR1 is SGHRS and CDR2 is YFSETQ in the germline V gene. The CDR3 loop reads CASSPLTGADTQYF. The CDR3 nucleotides are TGCGCCAGCAGCCCCTTGACGGGGGCAGATACGCAGTATTTT.

This clone was seen more than once but under ten times. The J gene is TRBJ1-1, the V gene TRBV9; no clear D gene. Trimming cost V 1 base and J 3 bases, with 7 bases left between them. The CDR3 runs 13 residues. Looked up from germline, CDR1 is SGDLS and CDR2 is YYNGEE. The CDR3 sequence: CASSVQQYTEAFF. As DNA, the CDR3 is TGTGCCAGCAGCGTACAACAGTACACTGAAGCTTTCTTT.

This clone was recorded a few times. The chain is built from TRBV6-4 and TRBJ2-7, with a tentative D call TRBD1 (6 bases). CDR1 and CDR2 (germline): MRHNA, SNTAGT. Trimming shortened V by 9 bases and J by 4 bases, and 16 bases separated the two germline ends. This CDR3 is 13 amino acids long. CDR3 sequence (DNA): TGTGCCAGGAGTACAGGGCTTGCGTACGAGCAGTACTTC. It encodes CARSTGLAYEQYF.

This clone came up a few times. The chain carries TRBV30 and TRBJ1-5, with a weak D call TRBD1 (6 bases). The CDR3 totals 16 residues. The V gene lost 0 bases and the J gene lost 6 bases, with 18 bases spanning the gap. Germline CDR1 is GTSNPN and CDR2 is SVGIG (reference sequence). CDR3 nucleotides: TGTGCCTGGAGTGTAAGGGGAGGGGGGGCTGGTCAGCCCCAGCATTTT. This translates into CAWSVRGGGAGQPQHF.

This clone was counted a few times. The chain links TRBV9 to TRBJ2-3; TRBD2 might be the D (7 bases). The V gene lost 7 bases and the J gene lost 2 bases, with 17 bases spanning the gap. Germline assignment: CDR1 SGDLS and CDR2 YYNGEE. The CDR3 totals 15 residues. The CDR3 DNA reads TGTGCCAGCTCTTCGAGGGGGACTAACACAGATACGCAGTATTTT. Translating gives CASSSRGTNTDTQYF.

This chain uses TRBV5-6 with TRBJ1-2; no definite D call. Germline CDR1 SGHDT, CDR2 YYEEEE. The V end lost 1 base, the J end lost 2 bases, and 12 bases lay between the germline ends. This CDR3 contains 15 residues. The CDR3 protein is CASSLRHRFNYGYTF. DNA of the CDR3: TGTGCCAGCAGCTTGAGACACCGGTTCAACTATGGCTACACCTTC.

The V and J genes are TRBV28 and TRBJ2-7; TRBD1 agrees at 9 bases. Unmatched junction bases numbered 0, after V lost 6 bases and J lost 6 bases. The V gene's germline CDR1 is MDHEN and CDR2 SYDVKM. This CDR3 region has 11 residues. CDR3 sequence reads: CASRDRGEQYF. In DNA, the CDR3 is TGTGCCAGCAGGGACAGGGGCGAGCAGTACTTC. Supplemented by reference TRBV28 and TRBJ2-7, the full variable domain reads DVKVTQSSRYLVKRTGEKVFLECVQDMDHENMFWYRQDPGLGLRLIYFSYDVKMKEKGDIPEGYSVSREKKERFSLILESASTNQTSMYLCASRDRGEQYFGPGTRLTVT.

The chain uses TRBV7-2 and TRBJ2-1, with TRBD2 matching over 7 bases. The ends lost 1 base at V and 6 bases at J; junction bases unmatched: 0. The CDR3 is made up of 13 amino acids. Germline CDR1 SGHTA, CDR2 FQGNSA. CDR3 region: CASSLGTSNEQFF. The CDR3 nucleotides are TGTGCCAGCAGCTTAGGGACTAGCAATGAGCAGTTCTTC.

The chain joins TRBV9 to TRBJ1-3; D is unresolved. Trimming took off 0 bases at V and 1 base at J, with 8 bases between the two ends. Germline lookup yields CDR1 SGDLS and CDR2 YYNGEE. The CDR3 sequence is 15 residues long. The CDR3 DNA reads TGTGCCAGCAGCGTAGGGCCAGCTTCTGGAAACACCATATATTTT. Its translation: CASSVGPASGNTIYF.

This clone was detected a few times. Different DNA sequences within this sample yield the same CDR3. V gene TRBV15 combines with J gene TRBJ2-6; D is possibly TRBD1 (6 bases). This CDR3 is 15 amino acids long. Trimming stripped 5 bases from V and 4 bases from J, with 12 bases between. Germline loops: CDR1 LNHNV, CDR2 YYDKDF (reference sequence). CDR3 protein: CATSPRGEGANVLTF. The CDR3 DNA sequence: TGTGCCACCAGCCCCAGGGGAGAGGGGGCCAACGTCCTGACTTTC. Looking up the rest from reference TRBV15 and TRBJ2-6 gives the full variable domain: DAMVIQNPRYQVTQFGKPVTLSCSQTLNHNVMYWYQQKSSQAPKLLFHYYDKDFNNEADTPDNFQSRRPNTSFCFLDIRSPGLGDTAMYLCATSPRGEGANVLTFGAGSRLTVL.

This clone was counted only a few times. The chain carries TRBV27 and TRBJ2-3; possibly TRBD2 for D (6 bases). The V gene's germline CDR1 is MNHEY and CDR2 SMNVEV (reference sequence). V was trimmed by 6 bases and J by 0 bases, leaving 13 bases between them. This CDR3 has 15 amino acids. The CDR3: CASRGGAASTDTQYF. The DNA for the CDR3 is TGTGCCAGCAGGGGCGGGGCAGCTAGCACAGATACGCAGTATTTT.

This clone was picked up a small number of times. The chain joins TRBV9 to TRBJ2-6, with D perhaps assigned TRBD1 or TRBD2 (5 bases each). The CDR3 length is 14 residues. From germline, CDR1 is SGDLS and CDR2 YYNGEE. The V and J ends lost 3 bases and 7 bases respectively, with 11 bases between them. The DNA of the CDR3 is TGTGCCAGCAGCGGGGACGGTGGTGCCAACGTCCTGACTTTC. This translates into CASSGDGGANVLTF.

The chain joins TRBV7-2 to TRBJ2-3, with 9 positions matching TRBD2. With V trimmed by 3 bases and J by 6 bases, 4 bases remained unmatched. CDR3 length: 14 residues. Germline V CDR1 and CDR2: SGHTA, FQGNSA. The CDR3 sequence is CASSFGGGADTQYF. In DNA, the CDR3 is TGTGCCAGCAGCTTCGGCGGGGGGGCTGATACGCAGTATTTT.

A few counts support this clone. The chain has TRBV7-2 and TRBJ2-4; D possibly uses TRBD1 or TRBD2 (6 bases each). The germline gives CDR1 SGHTA, CDR2 FQGNSA. Trimming pared 5 bases from V and 4 bases from J, leaving 15 bases between. The CDR3 consists of 15 residues. The CDR3 bases are TGTGCCAGCAGCCGCGGGACAACGCCTAAAAACATTCAGTACTTC. It encodes CASSRGTTPKNIQYF. Complete variable domain (other parts from reference TRBV7-2 and TRBJ2-4): GAGVSQSPSNKVTEKGKDVELRCDPISGHTALYWYRQSLGQGLEFLIYFQGNSAPDKSGLPSDRFSAERTGGSVSTLTIQRTQQEDSAVYLCASSRGTTPKNIQYFGAGTRLSVL.

This clone was found a few times. Other DNA sequences in this sample translate to the same CDR3. The rearrangement joins TRBV5-1 to TRBJ2-3; TRBD1 matches at 9 bases. CDR1 SGHRS and CDR2 YFSETQ come from the germline V gene. Trimming at V came to 4 bases and at J to 2 bases, leaving 5 bases not matched to a gene. The CDR3 is made up of 15 amino acids. CDR3 amino acids: CASSPGQGNTDTQYF. In DNA, the CDR3 is TGCGCCAGCAGCCCGGGACAGGGAAACACAGATACGCAGTATTTT.

The rearrangement joins TRBV5-8 to TRBJ2-7; the D gene is possibly TRBD1 (5 bases). V was trimmed by 0 bases and J by 2 bases, leaving 9 bases between them. CDR1 and CDR2 (germline): SGHTS, YDEGEE. The CDR3 runs 14 residues. The CDR3 protein is CASSLEAGPYEQYF. CDR3 coding DNA: TGTGCCAGCAGCTTGGAAGCAGGGCCCTACGAGCAGTACTTC.